Listed below are T cell receptor beta chains from one sample, sequenced in a study of shared clonotypes between healthy human individuals. TCRdb's copy holds only in-frame clones and misses some; the assay was immunoSEQ multiplex PCR. There are approximately 1.4 million clones in the sample; about 98% occur only once, and roughly 0.4% lies in the top ten. Input material: naive CD4+ T cells sorted from blood. The origin of the receptors is a man aged 30 to 39 in good health. Both conserved end residues are part of each CDR3. The order of the fields is D gene, V gene, clone size, J gene, CDR3 protein, CDR3 DNA. A D gene is named only where the DNA matches it firmly. Clone size is stated in some rows and not others, as once, few, many or a class when expanded.

NA	TRBV7-2	NA	TRBJ2-3	CASSFDRGTDTQYF	TGTGCCAGCAGCTTTGACAGAGGCACAGATACGCAGTATTTT
NA	TRBV15	NA	TRBJ2-7	CATSRDVSGYEQYF	TGTGCCACCAGCAGAGATGTTAGCGGCTACGAGCAGTACTTC
NA	TRBV11-3	NA	TRBJ2-5	CASSLGAGAETQYF	TGTGCCAGCAGCTTAGGGGCGGGGGCAGAGACCCAGTACTTC
TRBD2	TRBV5-1	NA	TRBJ2-7	CASILNSGSTYEQYF	TGCGCCAGCATCCTTAATAGCGGGAGTACCTACGAGCAGTACTTC
NA	TRBV7-2	NA	TRBJ2-7	CASSFADWSSYEQYF	TGTGCCAGCAGCTTTGCCGACTGGAGCTCCTACGAGCAGTACTTC
TRBD1	TRBV2	NA	TRBJ2-2	CASRAIPGTENTGELFF	TGTGCCAGCAGGGCCATACCCGGGACAGAAAACACCGGGGAGCTGTTTTTT
NA	TRBV2	NA	TRBJ2-3	CASSGGLGAWSTDTQYF	TGTGCCAGCAGCGGAGGTTTGGGGGCGTGGAGCACAGATACGCAGTATTTT
TRBD1	TRBV2	NA	TRBJ1-2	CASSTGGSGYTF	TGTGCCAGCAGCACAGGGGGCTCTGGCTACACCTTC
NA	TRBV10-1	NA	TRBJ2-1	CASSDRTGQIYNEQFF	TGCGCCAGCAGTGATCGAACAGGGCAGATCTACAATGAGCAGTTCTTC
TRBD1	TRBV27	NA	TRBJ1-1	CASTGQGSAFF	TGTGCCAGCACCGGACAGGGGAGTGCTTTCTTT
TRBD2	TRBV6-1	NA	TRBJ2-1	CATHSGRNEQFF	TGTGCCACCCATAGCGGGAGAAATGAGCAGTTCTTC
TRBD2	TRBV9	once	TRBJ2-1	CASSAPGLGYNEQFF	TGTGCCAGCAGCGCCCCGGGACTAGGGTACAATGAGCAGTTCTTC
NA	TRBV6-1	NA	TRBJ2-7	CASSALVGAGEQYF	TGTGCCAGCAGTGCGCTTGTGGGAGCGGGCGAGCAGTACTTC
NA	TRBV5-4	NA	TRBJ1-5	CASSANRNQPQHF	TGTGCCAGCAGCGCTAACAGAAATCAGCCCCAGCATTTT
NA	TRBV10-3	NA	TRBJ1-1	CAAQAGSEAFF	TGTGCCGCCCAAGCGGGGAGTGAAGCTTTCTTT
NA	TRBV19	once	TRBJ1-2	CASSIGGTPGDYGYTF	TGTGCCAGTAGTATAGGGGGCACGCCGGGTGACTATGGCTACACCTTC
NA	TRBV21-1	NA	TRBJ2-7	CASSKGDQRCSYEQYF	TGTGCCAGCAGCAAAGGGGACCAGCGGTGCTCCTACGAGCAGTACTTC
TRBD1	TRBV28	NA	TRBJ1-5	CASSLYRGGQPQHF	TGTGCCAGCAGTTTATACAGGGGGGGTCAGCCCCAGCATTTT
NA	TRBV4-1	NA	TRBJ2-1	CASSQAGLEANEQFF	TGCGCCAGCAGCCAAGCTGGGCTAGAAGCCAATGAGCAGTTCTTC
TRBD1	TRBV11-2	NA	TRBJ1-5	CASSLDSGGRQPQHF	TGTGCCAGCAGCTTAGATTCAGGGGGTAGGCAGCCCCAGCATTTT
TRBD2	TRBV11-2	NA	TRBJ2-1	CASSLARSGALVNEQFF	TGTGCCAGCAGCTTGGCCCGAAGCGGGGCCCTTGTAAATGAGCAGTTCTTC
NA	TRBV4-3	NA	TRBJ2-7	CASSQAVLRAGAVYEQYF	TGCGCCAGCAGCCAGGCCGTTCTTAGAGCGGGCGCTGTCTACGAGCAGTACTTC
NA	TRBV2	NA	TRBJ2-7	CASTGVGEQYF	TGTGCCAGCACGGGGGTTGGGGAGCAGTACTTC
NA	TRBV5-6	once	TRBJ2-3	CASSLSPTSTDTQYF	TGTGCCAGCAGCTTGAGTCCAACTAGCACAGATACGCAGTATTTT
NA	TRBV19	NA	TRBJ2-1	CASSSGLSGAYNEQFF	TGTGCCAGTAGTTCCGGGCTCTCGGGCGCCTACAATGAGCAGTTCTTC
NA	TRBV7-9	NA	TRBJ1-1	CASFRNTEAFF	TGTGCCAGCTTCAGGAACACTGAAGCTTTCTTT
NA	TRBV5-4	NA	TRBJ2-3	CASGHTYTDTQYF	TGTGCCAGCGGTCACACTTACACAGATACGCAGTATTTT
NA	TRBV28	NA	TRBJ1-5	CASSQRGLSQPQHF	TGTGCCAGCAGCCAACGGGGTCTGAGCCAGCCCCAGCATTTT
NA	TRBV15	NA	TRBJ1-1	CATSRIMNTEAFF	TGTGCCACCAGCAGGATCATGAACACTGAAGCTTTCTTT
NA	TRBV10-3	NA	TRBJ2-5	CATKGVLETQYF	TGTGCCACCAAAGGGGTGTTGGAGACCCAGTACTTC
NA	TRBV5-1	NA	TRBJ2-5	CASSLVTSQETQYF	TGCGCCAGCAGCCTAGTGACTTCTCAAGAGACCCAGTACTTC
NA	TRBV11-2	NA	TRBJ2-5	CASSLEYRVQETQYF	TGTGCCAGCAGCTTAGAATACAGGGTCCAAGAGACCCAGTACTTC
TRBD2	TRBV10-3	NA	TRBJ2-3	CAISATSGTDTQYF	TGTGCCATCAGTGCGACTAGCGGCACAGATACGCAGTATTTT
NA	TRBV15	NA	TRBJ1-4	CATSRPPPTNEKLFF	TGTGCCACCAGCAGACCACCCCCAACTAATGAAAAACTGTTTTTT
TRBD1	TRBV9	NA	TRBJ2-2	CASSVVGQAPGELFF	TGTGCCAGCAGCGTAGTGGGACAGGCTCCCGGGGAGCTGTTTTTT
NA	TRBV18	NA	TRBJ1-1	CASSPGETGLNTEAFF	TGTGCCAGCTCACCCGGGGAGACAGGATTGAACACTGAAGCTTTCTTT
NA	TRBV27	NA	TRBJ1-5	CASSLSQPQHF	TGTGCCAGCAGTTTATCTCAGCCCCAGCATTTT